A selection of T cell receptor beta chains follows, all from one sample in a study of cytotoxic CD8 clonotypes in ibrutinib-treated CLL. Using immunoSEQ multiplex PCR, the repertoire was profiled, and TCRdb retains in-frame clones only, with some absent. This sample has approximately 140,000 clones, with 85% to 95% found just once. Sequencing used PBMCs, obtained after 12 months of ibrutinib treatment. Receptor source: a human donor with chronic lymphocytic leukemia. The CDR3 runs from the conserved cysteine through the conserved F or W. D genes are given only for firm matches. Size is stated for part of the rows, as once, few or many counts, or as a class when the clone is expanded.

size: .
J: TRBJ2-4
length: 16
D: .
V: TRBV30
DNA: TGTGCCTGGAACCACCAGGGCAAGGCGGCCAAAAACATTCAGTACTTC
CDR3: CAWNHQGKAAKNIQYF

size: .
J: TRBJ1-2
length: 13
D: .
V: TRBV5-5
DNA: TGTGCCAGCAGCTCGGAGGGCGGCTATGGCTACACCTTC
CDR3: CASSSEGGYGYTF

size: .
J: TRBJ1-2
length: 13
D: TRBD1
V: TRBV28
DNA: TGTGCCAGCTTTTTGGGACAGGTTCGTGGCTACACCTTC
CDR3: CASFLGQVRGYTF

size: .
J: TRBJ2-7
length: 15
D: .
V: TRBV9
DNA: TGTGCCAGCAGCGTAGCTACCGGGGCGCCCTACGAGCAGTACTTC
CDR3: CASSVATGAPYEQYF

size: .
J: TRBJ2-1
length: 16
D: TRBD2
V: TRBV5-1
DNA: TGCGCCAGCAGACTCATGATGGCGGGAGCGGGCAATGAGCAGTTCTTC
CDR3: CASRLMMAGAGNEQFF

size: .
J: TRBJ1-4
length: 14
D: .
V: TRBV27
DNA: TGTGCCAGCAGTCAAAACCGAGGGGAGGGGAAACTGTTTTTT
CDR3: CASSQNRGEGKLFF

size: .
J: TRBJ2-1
length: 16
D: TRBD2
V: TRBV19
DNA: TGTGCCAGTACCACCCGGGGACTAGCGGGAGGAAATGAGCAGTTCTTC
CDR3: CASTTRGLAGGNEQFF

size: .
J: TRBJ1-1
length: 11
D: .
V: TRBV30
DNA: TGTGCCTGGGCGGGGAACACTGAAGCTTTCTTT
CDR3: CAWAGNTEAFF

size: .
J: TRBJ2-3
length: 16
D: .
V: TRBV5-1
DNA: TGCGCCAGCAGGAAGAGGGGGAGTCCTCCCACAGATACGCAGTATTTT
CDR3: CASRKRGSPPTDTQYF

size: .
J: TRBJ2-7
length: 15
D: .
V: TRBV2
DNA: TGTGCCAGCAGTGAAGAGGGGGAGGGATCCTACGAGCAGTACTTC
CDR3: CASSEEGEGSYEQYF

size: .
J: TRBJ1-2
length: 15
D: .
V: TRBV4-3
DNA: TGCGCCAGCAGCCAAGGCTACGGGGGGAACTATGGCTACACCTTC
CDR3: CASSQGYGGNYGYTF

size: .
J: TRBJ2-2
length: 14
D: .
V: TRBV29-1
DNA: TGCAGCGTTACCAAGATGAGGAACACCGGGGAGCTGTTTTTT
CDR3: CSVTKMRNTGELFF

size: .
J: TRBJ2-3
length: 15
D: .
V: TRBV6-6
DNA: TGTGCCAGCAGTTACAGGCAAACTAGCACAGATACGCAGTATTTT
CDR3: CASSYRQTSTDTQYF

size: .
J: TRBJ1-1
length: 13
D: TRBD1
V: TRBV10-2
DNA: TGCGCCAGCAGTGAGACAGGGGGTACTGAAGCTTTCTTT
CDR3: CASSETGGTEAFF

size: once
J: TRBJ2-7
length: 14
D: .
V: TRBV27
DNA: TGTGCCAGCAGTTTATCGCCCTTGGACTACGAGCAGTACTTC
CDR3: CASSLSPLDYEQYF

size: .
J: TRBJ1-5
length: 14
D: .
V: TRBV6-5
DNA: TGTGCCAGCAGAGTCGACAGGCTGGGTCAGCCCCAGCATTTT
CDR3: CASRVDRLGQPQHF

size: .
J: TRBJ2-6
length: 17
D: .
V: TRBV9
DNA: TGTGCCAGCAGCGCGCACAGATTTCTCTCTGGGGCCAACGTCCTGACTTTC
CDR3: CASSAHRFLSGANVLTF

size: .
J: TRBJ1-3
length: 15
D: .
V: TRBV28
DNA: TGTGCCAGCAGTTTGATCCGGAACTCTGGAAACACCATATATTTT
CDR3: CASSLIRNSGNTIYF

size: .
J: TRBJ2-1
length: 15
D: TRBD2
V: TRBV15
DNA: TGTGCCACCAGCAGGGTGCGGGAGAGATTCAATGAGCAGTTCTTC
CDR3: CATSRVRERFNEQFF

size: .
J: TRBJ2-2
length: 14
D: TRBD2
V: TRBV29-1
DNA: TGCAGCGTTGGGCGGGAGGGGAACACCGGGGAGCTGTTTTTT
CDR3: CSVGREGNTGELFF

size: .
J: TRBJ1-3
length: 18
D: .
V: TRBV5-1
DNA: TGCGCCAGCAGCTCAACGGGACGCCCTAACCGCTCTGGAAACACCATATATTTT
CDR3: CASSSTGRPNRSGNTIYF

size: .
J: TRBJ2-7
length: 20
D: .
V: TRBV27
DNA: TGTGCCAGCAGTACCCAGAGACAGCTCCTCACCAGGGAGAGCTCCTACGAGCAGTACTTC
CDR3: CASSTQRQLLTRESSYEQYF

size: once
J: TRBJ2-1
length: 16
D: .
V: TRBV28
DNA: TGTGCCAGCAGCGTCGCCGGGCCGAGCTCCTACAATGAGCAGTTCTTC
CDR3: CASSVAGPSSYNEQFF

size: .
J: TRBJ2-7
length: 12
D: .
V: TRBV28
DNA: TGTGCTCCACTTGGCGAGTCCTACGAGCAGTACTTC
CDR3: CAPLGESYEQYF

size: .
J: TRBJ2-7
length: 15
D: TRBD2
V: TRBV7-9
DNA: TGTGCCAGCTCGCAACCCGGGACTAGCACTTACGAGCAGTACTTC
CDR3: CASSQPGTSTYEQYF

size: .
J: TRBJ2-7
length: 15
D: .
V: TRBV6-5
DNA: TGTGCCAGCAGTCCCCTAACCCTCATAAGGGGCGAGCAGTACTTC
CDR3: CASSPLTLIRGEQYF

size: .
J: TRBJ2-7
length: 13
D: .
V: TRBV6-6
DNA: TGTGCCAGCAGTTACTCTGCATCAGGGGAGCAGTACTTC
CDR3: CASSYSASGEQYF

size: .
J: TRBJ2-2
length: 14
D: .
V: TRBV14
DNA: TGTGCCAGCAGCCCCAACCCCAGGGCCGGGGAGCTGTTTTTT
CDR3: CASSPNPRAGELFF

size: .
J: TRBJ2-3
length: 14
D: .
V: TRBV15
DNA: TGTGCCACCAGCCGGGACTCCAACACAGATACGCAGTATTTT
CDR3: CATSRDSNTDTQYF

size: .
J: TRBJ2-2
length: 16
D: TRBD2
V: TRBV29-1
DNA: TGCAGCGTTGAAGGGGGCTACGGGACTAGCAGCGGGGAGCTGTTTTTT
CDR3: CSVEGGYGTSSGELFF

size: .
J: TRBJ1-1
length: 13
D: .
V: TRBV7-6
DNA: TGTGCCAGCAGCCTCGGCCCGGACACTGAAGCTTTCTTT
CDR3: CASSLGPDTEAFF

size: .
J: TRBJ2-2
length: 13
D: .
V: TRBV11-3
DNA: TGTGCCAGCAGCTCCCACAACACCGGGGAGCTGTTTTTT
CDR3: CASSSHNTGELFF

size: .
J: TRBJ2-2
length: 15
D: .
V: TRBV19
DNA: TGTGCCAGTAGCCGAGACCAGGAGAACACCGGGGAGCTGTTTTTT
CDR3: CASSRDQENTGELFF

size: .
J: TRBJ2-5
length: 11
D: .
V: TRBV6-6
DNA: TGTGCCAGCAGTCCCGAAGGGACCCAGTACTTC
CDR3: CASSPEGTQYF

size: few
J: TRBJ2-7
length: 14
D: TRBD1
V: TRBV4-3
DNA: TGCGCCAGCAGCCGGGCCGGACAGGGGTACGAGCAGTACTTC
CDR3: CASSRAGQGYEQYF

size: .
J: TRBJ2-7
length: 16
D: TRBD1
V: TRBV7-9
DNA: TGTGCCAGCAGCTTAGTTCTTAGGGGGCGCACCTACGAGCAGTACTTC
CDR3: CASSLVLRGRTYEQYF

size: .
J: TRBJ2-2
length: 14
D: .
V: TRBV7-3
DNA: TGTGCCAGCAACGGGGGCCCCAACACCGGGGAGCTGTTTTTT
CDR3: CASNGGPNTGELFF

size: once
J: TRBJ2-6
length: 13
D: .
V: TRBV28
DNA: TGTGCCAGCAGTTTTTCTGGGGCCAACGTCCTGACTTTC
CDR3: CASSFSGANVLTF

size: .
J: TRBJ1-2
length: 15
D: .
V: TRBV6-5
DNA: TGTGCCAGCAGTTACTCGAATGGGGGCGTCTATGGCTACACCTTC
CDR3: CASSYSNGGVYGYTF

size: .
J: TRBJ1-4
length: 15
D: .
V: TRBV6-5
DNA: TGTGCCAGCAGTTACTCGTACGGAGGAAATGAAAAACTGTTTTTT
CDR3: CASSYSYGGNEKLFF

size: .
J: TRBJ2-7
length: 15
D: TRBD1
V: TRBV19
DNA: TGTGCCAGTAGTACCGCCGGGACAGGAACCTACGAGCAGTACTTC
CDR3: CASSTAGTGTYEQYF

size: .
J: TRBJ2-2
length: 12
D: .
V: TRBV27
DNA: TGTGCCAGCACTATATCCGGCGGGGAGCTGTTTTTT
CDR3: CASTISGGELFF

size: .
J: TRBJ2-5
length: 11
D: .
V: TRBV27
DNA: TGTGCCAGCAGTTGGGGGAGGACCCAGTACTTC
CDR3: CASSWGRTQYF

size: .
J: TRBJ1-5
length: 14
D: .
V: TRBV6-1
DNA: TGTGCCAGCAGTGCCCTTTTAGGAGGGCAGCCCCAGCATTTT
CDR3: CASSALLGGQPQHF

size: .
J: TRBJ2-1
length: 16
D: TRBD2
V: TRBV7-9
DNA: TGTGCCAGCAGCTTGGGGTTAGCTAGCGGAAACAATGAGCAGTTCTTC
CDR3: CASSLGLASGNNEQFF

size: .
J: TRBJ2-1
length: 15
D: TRBD2
V: TRBV25-1
DNA: TGTGCCAGCAGTGGAGGACTAGCGGGAGGCAATGAGCAGTTCTTC
CDR3: CASSGGLAGGNEQFF

size: .
J: TRBJ2-6
length: 18
D: TRBD1
V: TRBV28
DNA: TGTGCCAGCCGACCTAACAGGGGTAAAGTCTCAGGGGCCAACGTCCTGACTTTC
CDR3: CASRPNRGKVSGANVLTF

size: .
J: TRBJ2-7
length: 13
D: .
V: TRBV11-3
DNA: TGTGCCAGCAGCTTAGATGAGGGATTCGAGCAGTACTTC
CDR3: CASSLDEGFEQYF

size: .
J: TRBJ2-4
length: 13
D: TRBD1
V: TRBV28
DNA: TGTGCCAGCAGGAGGACAGGGGAAAACATTCAGTACTTC
CDR3: CASRRTGENIQYF

size: .
J: TRBJ2-5
length: 13
D: .
V: TRBV11-3
DNA: TGTGCCAGCAGCTTATCCAGGGCTGAGACCCAGTACTTC
CDR3: CASSLSRAETQYF

size: .
J: TRBJ2-2
length: 16
D: TRBD1
V: TRBV7-2
DNA: TGTGCCAGCATCCCGCCGGGACAGGGTGGCACCGGGGAGCTGTTTTTT
CDR3: CASIPPGQGGTGELFF

size: once
J: TRBJ1-2
length: 13
D: TRBD1
V: TRBV28
DNA: TGTGCCAGCAGTTTTCGGACAGGCTATGGCTACACCTTC
CDR3: CASSFRTGYGYTF

size: .
J: TRBJ2-7
length: 13
D: .
V: TRBV27
DNA: TGTGCCAGCAGCCAGTACGTTGCCTACGAGCAGTACTTC
CDR3: CASSQYVAYEQYF

size: .
J: TRBJ2-5
length: 12
D: .
V: TRBV28
DNA: TGTGCCAGCCGAGAGGGACGGGAGACCCAGTACTTC
CDR3: CASREGRETQYF

size: .
J: TRBJ1-4
length: 13
D: .
V: TRBV19
DNA: TGTGCCAGTAGTCCGACAGGCTCCGAAAAACTGTTTTTT
CDR3: CASSPTGSEKLFF

size: .
J: TRBJ1-1
length: 15
D: .
V: TRBV25-1
DNA: TGTGCCAGCAGTGAATTTCGGGGCGACAACACTGAAGCTTTCTTT
CDR3: CASSEFRGDNTEAFF

size: few
J: TRBJ1-5
length: 14
D: .
V: TRBV2
DNA: TGTGCCAGCAGTGAAGCCAGTGACAATCAGCCCCAGCATTTT
CDR3: CASSEASDNQPQHF

size: .
J: TRBJ2-5
length: 15
D: TRBD2
V: TRBV7-7
DNA: TGTGCTAGCAGCCTCGGGACTAGCGGGACGGAGACCCAGTACTTC
CDR3: CASSLGTSGTETQYF

size: .
J: TRBJ2-3
length: 16
D: .
V: TRBV7-3
DNA: .
CDR3: CASSFSGQGPVDTQYF

size: .
J: TRBJ1-1
length: 14
D: TRBD1
V: TRBV6-4
DNA: TGTGCCAGCAGCGCGGGACAGGGGAACACTGAAGCTTTCTTT
CDR3: CASSAGQGNTEAFF